This TCR beta chain was observed in a study of CD8 T cells in ankylosing spondylitis. Quantitative 5'-RACE with molecular barcodes was used to make the TCR beta libraries. TCRdb independently ran MiXCR on the 5' RACE reads; one entry per CDR3 protein. This sample yields fewer than 550,000 distinct CDR3 sequences, of which roughly 5% are seen a single time; under 4.5% belongs to the top ten. Study-wide results and caveats: Clones that were linked to disease were CD8+ and were relatively rare in peripheral blood. Several of the motif variants were reported before in synovial fluid and blood from reactive arthritis. Ankylosing spondylitis blood seemed to carry a telltale TCR beta motif made of under 10 highly homologous variants. Clones tied to disease were said to be significantly enriched in matched ankylosing spondylitis synovial fluid.

The CDR3 runs 15 residues. Germline CDR1 is SGHRS and CDR2 is YFSETQ. Deletions cut 0 bases from V and 6 bases from J, with 12 bases between. This clonotype was counted ten times or more. Antigen unknown. Specimen: blood, either unsorted or a sorted T cell fraction (not recorded which). The rearrangement links TRBV5-1 to TRBJ2-2; D perhaps matches TRBD1 (6 bases). This TCR came from a male donor with ankylosing spondylitis. The CDR3 DNA follows: TGCGCCAGCAGCTTGGACAGGGTAATGGCCGGGGAGCTGTTTTTT. This encodes CASSLDRVMAGELFF.